Each of the 10 T cell receptor beta chains below was sequenced from the same sample in a study of CD8+CD57+ T cells in acquired aplastic anemia. Genomic DNA, the template, was used for profiling of the TCR beta VDJ and CDR3. Each CDR3 protein gets one entry after TCRdb re-called the reads with MiXCR. The table records roughly 260,000 distinct CDR3 sequences, more than 40% of them present only once. Individuals selected for sequencing had exhibited CD8+CD57+ cell expansion on flow cytometry. Sample: sorted CD4+, CD8+, or CD8+CD57+ T cells (not recorded which) from PBMCs. The receptors were gathered from a human donor with aplastic anemia.

This clonotype was detected only a few times. V usage is TRBV19 and J usage is TRBJ1-1; D is uncertain. Germline V gives CDR1 LNHDA, CDR2 SQIVND (reference sequence). CDR3 length equals 14 residues. Deletions cut 5 bases from V and 1 base from J, with 11 bases between. CDR3 protein: CASSYGRSNTEAFF. The CDR3, as DNA: TGTGCCAGTAGTTACGGGAGATCGAACACTGAAGCTTTCTTT.

CDR3 protein: CASSQDRKLGMPAQHF. CDR3 DNA sequence: TGTGCCAGCAGCCAAGATCGAAAGCTAGGGATGCCAGCCCAGCATTTT. The chain uses TRBV7-9 and TRBJ1-5; D is undetermined. Between the trimmed V and J ends, which lost 5 bases and 11 bases, there was a span of 25 bases. The germline V gene has CDR1 SEHNR and CDR2 FQNEAQ (reference sequence). The CDR3 covers 16 residues.

This sequence joins TRBV9 and TRBJ1-2; 8 bases are shared with TRBD1. In germline, CDR1 is SGDLS, CDR2 YYNGEE. With V trimmed by 4 bases and J by 3 bases, 5 bases remained unmatched. CDR3 size: 14 residues. This CDR3 reads CASSSRTGHYGYTF. Written as DNA, the CDR3 is TGTGCCAGCAGCTCTCGGACAGGGCACTATGGCTACACCTTC.

The J gene is TRBJ2-5, the V gene TRBV24-1, with D possibly matching TRBD1 (6 bases). The CDR3 length is 15 residues. CDR1 and CDR2 from the germline V gene are KGHDR and SFDVKD. The V end was cut by 3 bases, the J end by 2 bases, with 12 bases between. In DNA, the CDR3 is TGTGCCACCAGTGATCCGGGACAACATCAAGAGACCCAGTACTTC. The encoded protein is CATSDPGQHQETQYF.

A few counts support this clonotype. The chain couples TRBV7-3 to TRBJ1-2, with D unresolved. V gave up 5 bases and J gave up 4 bases, with 11 bases separating them. Germline loops: CDR1 SGHTA, CDR2 FQGTGA. The CDR3 spans 13 residues. CDR3 residues: CASSPNPGYGYTF. In DNA form, the CDR3 reads TGTGCCAGCAGCCCCAATCCAGGCTATGGCTACACCTTC. Full variable domain (outside the CDR3, taken from reference TRBV7-3 and TRBJ1-2): GAGVSQTPSNKVTEKGKYVELRCDPISGHTALYWYRQSLGQGPEFLIYFQGTGAADDSGLPNDRFFAVRPEGSVSTLKIQRTERGDSAVYLCASSPNPGYGYTFGSGTRLTVV.

This clonotype was picked up a small number of times. This chain joins TRBV6-5 and TRBJ1-1; D is unclear. The CDR3 covers 13 residues. Looked up from germline, CDR1 is MNHEY and CDR2 is SVGAGI. The V gene lost 5 bases and the J gene lost 1 base, with 8 bases spanning the gap. CDR3 sequence: CASSRNGNTEAFF. Here the CDR3 DNA reads TGTGCCAGCAGTCGCAACGGGAACACTGAAGCTTTCTTT.

The chain links TRBV5-1 to TRBJ2-7; 8 nucleotides match TRBD2. The CDR3 consists of 14 residues. The ends lost 6 bases at V and 0 bases at J; junction bases unmatched: 5. Germline CDR1 reads SGHRS; CDR2 reads YFSETQ. In nucleotides, the CDR3 is TGCGCCAGCATGGGCGGGGGGCCCTCCTACGAGCAGTACTTC. Protein sequence: CASMGGGPSYEQYF.

This clonotype came up a few times. The V call is TRBV20-1, the J call TRBJ1-2; TRBD1 matches at 7 bases. Germline V lookup: CDR1 DFQATT, CDR2 SNEGSKA (reference sequence). This CDR3 is 12 amino acids long. With 2 bases clipped from V and 7 bases from J, the junction kept 4 bases outside the gene matches. The CDR3 DNA follows: TGCAGTGCTAGACTCGACAGGGCTGGCTACACCTTC. It is translated as CSARLDRAGYTF.

Concerning this clonotype itself: A read error is possible here, since a much larger clone lies one base away. This chain joins TRBV4-1 and TRBJ2-2, with TRBD2 as a possible D gene (5 bases). CDR3 length: 14 amino acids. CDR1 MGHRA and CDR2 YSYEKL come from the germline V gene. CDR3 sequence reads: CASSQDPGTGEPFF. In nucleotides, the CDR3 is TGCGCCAGCAGCCAAGATCCTGGCACCGGGGAGCCGTTTTTT.

Points on this clonotype: A much more abundant neighbour one base away suggests this may be a read error. The chain joins TRBV9 to TRBJ2-7; no clear D. This CDR3 has 16 amino acids. From germline, CDR1 is SGDLS and CDR2 YYNGEE. V was pared by 3 bases and J by 5 bases, with 21 bases between. The DNA of the CDR3 is TGTGCCAGCAGCGCGCTTGACATATCCCCATCGGACGAGCAGTACTTC. Amino acids: CASSALDISPSDEQYF. Full variable domain (remainder filled in from reference TRBV9 and TRBJ2-7): DSGVTQTPKHLITATGQRVTLRCSPRSGDLSVYWYQQSLDQGLQFLIQYYNGEERAKGNILERFSAQQFPDLHSELNLSSLELGDSALYFCASSALDISPSDEQYFGPGTRLTVT.